These 16 T cell receptor beta chains came from one sample sequenced in a study of blood T cells in healthy people across ages. Next came a second PCR, run for about 7 to 12 cycles, which used a sample-barcoded 5' primer along with a J-beta primer mix. Each CDR3 protein gets one entry after TCRdb re-called the 5' RACE reads with MiXCR. This table holds under 800,000 distinct CDR3 sequences, around 21% found once. Sequenced sample: blood. The receptor set was obtained from a man in his sixties or seventies in good health.

The sample holds a few counts of this clonotype. The chain recombines TRBV6-5 with TRBJ1-2; D remains ambiguous. Germline assignment: CDR1 MNHEY and CDR2 SVGAGI. V gave up 5 bases and J gave up 7 bases, with 20 bases separating them. The CDR3 sequence is 15 residues long. CDR3 nucleotides: TGTGCCAGCAGTACGGAGTTGGGTGCCCCGCCTGGCTACACCTTC. It is translated as CASSTELGAPPGYTF.

This rearrangement joins TRBV28 to TRBJ2-7; 8 nucleotides match TRBD2. V gave up 10 bases and J gave up 0 bases; unmatched junction bases: 5. Germline loops: CDR1 MDHEN, CDR2 SYDVKM. The CDR3 contains 13 residues. In nucleotides, the CDR3 is TGTGCCATCAGAAGCGGGAGCTCCTACGAGCAGTACTTC. It encodes CAIRSGSSYEQYF.

The J gene is TRBJ2-5, the V gene TRBV20-1; D ambiguous. In germline, CDR1 is DFQATT, CDR2 SNEGSKA (reference sequence). V lost 6 bases, J lost 5 bases, and 13 bases lay in between. There are 12 residues in the CDR3. The CDR3: CSAVGHGETQYF. As DNA, the CDR3 is TGCAGTGCGGTAGGCCACGGGGAGACCCAGTACTTC.

This clonotype was observed a handful of times. The gene calls are TRBV19 and TRBJ1-5; a possible D gene is TRBD1 (5 bases). Germline loops: CDR1 LNHDA, CDR2 SQIVND (reference sequence). This CDR3 has 15 residues. Trimming removed 0 bases from V and 6 bases from J, with 12 bases in between. CDR3: CASSIETAPGQPQHF. The DNA for the CDR3 is TGTGCCAGTAGTATAGAGACAGCCCCTGGTCAGCCCCAGCATTTT.

This clonotype was counted only a few times. The chain is built from TRBV5-1 and TRBJ2-5; either TRBD1 or TRBD2 may fit D (5 bases each). The J call is in doubt because the DNA end fits TRBJ2-7 better. CDR1 SGHRS and CDR2 YFSETQ come from the germline V gene. The CDR3 is made up of 13 amino acids. The CDR3 is CASSWDVDYEQYF. DNA for the CDR3: TGCGCCAGCAGCTGGGACGTCGACTACGAGCAGTACTTC.

There are many counts of this clonotype. The J gene is TRBJ2-5, the V gene TRBV9; D might be TRBD2 (6 bases). The V end lost 0 bases, the J end lost 2 bases, and 8 bases lay between the germline ends. CDR1 and CDR2 from the germline V gene are SGDLS and YYNGEE. The CDR3 is 14 residues long. The CDR3 coding sequence is TGTGCCAGCAGCGTAGCTAGCGAGCAAGAGACCCAGTACTTC. Protein sequence: CASSVASEQETQYF.

This clonotype was observed a handful of times. The gene calls are TRBV29-1 and TRBJ2-7, with D uncertain. CDR3 size: 14 residues. V dropped 0 bases and J dropped 3 bases, with 12 bases sitting between them. Germline loops: CDR1 SQVTM, CDR2 ANQGSEA. CDR3 in amino acids: CSVEDSKGSYEQYF. The CDR3 DNA reads TGCAGCGTTGAAGATAGTAAGGGCAGCTACGAGCAGTACTTC.

This sequence joins TRBV6-2 or TRBV6-3 and TRBJ2-7; the D gene is possibly TRBD1 (6 bases). This CDR3 region has 14 residues. V lost 2 bases and J lost 0, with 8 bases in between. Germline V gene sequence: CDR1 MNHEY, CDR2 SVGEGT. CDR3 protein: CASSYRQVSYEQYF. CDR3 DNA: TGTGCCAGCAGTTACCGACAGGTCTCCTACGAGCAGTACTTC.

The J gene is TRBJ2-5, the V gene TRBV5-1; maybe TRBD1 (7 bases). The J call is in doubt because the DNA end fits TRBJ2-1 better. In germline, CDR1 is SGHRS, CDR2 YFSETQ. The CDR3 consists of 14 residues. The CDR3 sequence: CASSLEQGRSEQFF. In DNA form, the CDR3 reads TGCGCCAGCAGCTTGGAACAGGGGAGGAGCGAGCAGTTCTTC.

The gene calls are TRBV2 and TRBJ2-1; D uncertain. V lost 9 bases to trimming and J lost 4 bases, with 13 bases between them. Germline lookup yields CDR1 SNHLY and CDR2 FYNNEI. The CDR3 sequence is 13 residues long. The CDR3 bases are TGTGCCAGTAGTATTGCCCAGTACAATGAGCAGTTCTTC. Translated: CASSIAQYNEQFF.

The rearrangement uses TRBV20-1 and TRBJ2-1; TRBD2 agrees at 12 bases. The CDR3 runs to 17 residues. Germline CDR1 DFQATT, CDR2 SNEGSKA (reference sequence). Trimming at V came to 3 bases and at J to 9 bases, leaving 15 bases not matched to a gene. This CDR3 reads CSASYSHGLAGMAEQFF. DNA for the CDR3: TGCAGTGCTAGTTATTCCCACGGACTAGCGGGGATGGCTGAGCAGTTCTTC.

This clonotype was picked up one time. The J gene is TRBJ2-1, the V gene TRBV29-1; a weak D match, TRBD1 (6 bases). V lost 1 base and J lost 0, with 10 bases in between. This CDR3 is 15 amino acids long. Germline lookup yields CDR1 SQVTM and CDR2 ANQGSEA. The DNA of the CDR3 is TGCAGCGTTGAAGGACAGGCGAGCTCCTACAATGAGCAGTTCTTC. This translates into CSVEGQASSYNEQFF.

The table lists this clonotype with a few counts. The chain recombines TRBV27 with TRBJ2-7, with D possibly matching TRBD1 (6 bases). Germline CDR1 and CDR2: MNHEY and SMNVEV (reference sequence). V lost 7 bases to trimming and J lost 1 base, with 14 bases between them. This CDR3 region has 14 residues. The CDR3 nucleotides are TGTGCCAGCACCAGGAGCGACAGGTCCTACGAGCAGTACTTC. This sequence encodes CASTRSDRSYEQYF.

This clonotype was observed a handful of times. The chain employs TRBV4-3 and TRBJ2-5; TRBD1 aligns across 8 bases. V lost 3 bases and J lost 1; bases outside the gene matches: 7. This CDR3 spans 16 amino acids. Germline-derived CDR1 and CDR2 are LGHNA and YSLEER. CDR3 amino acids: CASSQERTGGQETQYF. In nucleotides, the CDR3 is TGCGCCAGCAGCCAGGAAAGAACAGGGGGCCAAGAGACCCAGTACTTC.

The chain recombines TRBV5-1 with TRBJ1-5, with D possibly matching TRBD1 (6 bases). Trimming left V 0 bases short and J 2 bases short, with 12 bases between. Germline V CDR1 and CDR2: SGHRS, YFSETQ. The CDR3 is made up of 16 amino acids. CDR3 sequence reads: CASSLDGGQGNQPQHF. The CDR3 DNA reads TGCGCCAGCAGCTTGGACGGGGGGCAAGGCAATCAGCCCCAGCATTTT.

This chain joins TRBV4-1 and TRBJ2-6, with no clear D. The CDR3 is 18 residues long. Germline values: CDR1 MGHRA, CDR2 YSYEKL. The V gene lost 0 bases and the J gene lost 0 bases, with 12 bases spanning the gap. CDR3 bases: TGCGCCAGCAGCCAAGATGCTAGTCCTCGCTCTGGGGCCAACGTCCTGACTTTC. Its translation is CASSQDASPRSGANVLTF.